The 11 T cell receptor beta chains listed next were all sequenced from one sample in a study of T-cell memory formation after mild COVID-19. TCRdb fed the 5' RACE reads into MiXCR, producing one record per CDR3 protein. The sample holds some 490,000 distinct CDR3 sequences, roughly 18% seen once. The sample consisted of PBMCs or a T cell subset sorted from them (not recorded which). These receptors all come from an adult woman who had mild COVID-19 (a few samples of this study predate the infection). Cell type and time point are not known.

J is TRBJ1-1 and V is TRBV6-1, with a possible D match to TRBD1 (5 bases). The CDR3 is made up of 15 amino acids. V was trimmed by 7 bases and J by 11 bases, leaving 26 bases between them. Germline CDR1 MNHNS, CDR2 SASEGT. CDR3 amino acids: CASTFQPIGDGSAFF. CDR3 bases: TGTGCCAGCACCTTCCAGCCCATCGGGGACGGCAGTGCTTTCTTT.

There are many counts of this clonotype. The rearrangement joins TRBV12-3 or TRBV12-4 to TRBJ1-2; no definite D call. This CDR3 has 13 amino acids. Trimming left V 6 bases short and J 2 bases short, with 10 bases between. This CDR3 is CASRPDGNYGYTF. The CDR3 DNA reads TGTGCCAGCAGGCCGGACGGAAACTATGGCTACACCTTC.

The chain employs TRBV7-9 and TRBJ2-5; D possibly corresponds to TRBD1 (6 bases). This CDR3 is built from 14 residues. Germline-derived CDR1 and CDR2 are SEHNR and FQNEAQ (reference sequence). Trimming shortened V by 5 bases and J by 4 bases, and 14 bases separated the two germline ends. CDR3 nucleotide sequence: TGTGCCAGCAGCGGGACACAGGGACCAGAGACCCAGTACTTC. Encoded protein: CASSGTQGPETQYF.

In its sample, this clonotype was seen a few times. This chain links TRBV7-6 with TRBJ2-2; 10 nucleotides line up with TRBD1. Germline V gene lookup returns CDR1 SGHVS and CDR2 FNYEAQ. Trimming at V came to 6 bases and at J to 3 bases, leaving 4 bases not matched to a gene. The CDR3 spans 15 residues. The CDR3 sequence is CASRAGTGDTGELFF. In DNA form, the CDR3 reads TGTGCCAGCAGGGCCGGGACAGGGGACACCGGGGAGCTGTTTTTT.

The CDR3 sequence: CASSRREGSYNEQFF. The CDR3 DNA follows: TGTGCCAGCAGCAGAAGGGAGGGGTCCTACAATGAGCAGTTCTTC. The chain uses TRBV14 and TRBJ2-1, with 7 bases aligning to TRBD2. V dropped 5 bases and J dropped 1; count of bases not matched to a gene: 5. The CDR3 runs to 15 residues. The germline CDR1 and CDR2 sequences are SGHDN and FVKESK.

This clonotype has just a few counts. CDR3 region: CASSPAGFWAQETQYF. In DNA, the CDR3 is TGTGCCAGCAGCCCAGCCGGTTTTTGGGCCCAAGAGACCCAGTACTTC. The chain has TRBV9 and TRBJ2-5; D gene uncertain. Germline V gene data show CDR1 as SGDLS and CDR2 as YYNGEE. V lost 4 bases and J 1 base, leaving 17 bases between the germline ends. The CDR3 extends over 16 amino acids.

This clonotype was detected only a few times. V gene TRBV2 combines with J gene TRBJ2-1; 9 positions agree with TRBD1. The CDR3 runs 14 residues. V dropped 4 bases and J dropped 2; count of bases not matched to a gene: 0. From germline, CDR1 is SNHLY and CDR2 FYNNEI. As DNA, the CDR3 is TGTGCCAGCAGTGGACAGGGGGCCTACAATGAGCAGTTCTTC. Its translation is CASSGQGAYNEQFF.

The chain is built from TRBV20-1 and TRBJ1-5; D is perhaps TRBD1 (6 bases). The CDR3 length is 16 residues. The germline CDR1 and CDR2 sequences are DFQATT and SNEGSKA (reference sequence). Trimming left V 2 bases short and J 1 base short, with 15 bases between. The CDR3 DNA reads as TGCAGTGCTAGATCGCAGGGGCCCCTGAGCAATCAGCCCCAGCATTTT. This gives the protein CSARSQGPLSNQPQHF.

This clonotype was seen a handful of times. V usage is TRBV9 and J usage is TRBJ1-2, with D perhaps TRBD1 (5 bases). Germline CDR1 reads SGDLS; CDR2 reads YYNGEE. There are 15 residues in the CDR3. V lost 3 bases, J lost 3 bases, and 15 bases lay in between. In DNA form, the CDR3 reads TGTGCCAGCAGCGCCGGGGACGTGAGGGACTATGGCTACACCTTC. Its translation is CASSAGDVRDYGYTF. Complete variable domain (other parts from reference TRBV9 and TRBJ1-2): DSGVTQTPKHLITATGQRVTLRCSPRSGDLSVYWYQQSLDQGLQFLIQYYNGEERAKGNILERFSAQQFPDLHSELNLSSLELGDSALYFCASSAGDVRDYGYTFGSGTRLTVV.

The V gene is TRBV5-1, the J gene TRBJ2-1; 13 positions agree with TRBD2. The CDR3 spans 18 residues. The germline V gene has CDR1 SGHRS and CDR2 YFSETQ. Trimming at V came to 3 bases and at J to 0 bases, leaving 6 bases not matched to a gene. The DNA for the CDR3 is TGCGCCAGCAGCTACCCGGGACTAGCGGGGAGCTCCTACAATGAGCAGTTCTTC. Translating gives CASSYPGLAGSSYNEQFF.

The V gene is TRBV7-9, the J gene TRBJ2-7, with TRBD1 identical over 8 bases. Trimming cost V 6 bases and J 2 bases; bases outside gene matches: 6. Germline V lookup: CDR1 SEHNR, CDR2 FQNEAQ (reference sequence). This CDR3 is 14 amino acids long. The CDR3, as DNA: TGTGCCAGCAGAGCCGGACAGGGTACCTACGAGCAGTACTTC. It specifies CASRAGQGTYEQYF.